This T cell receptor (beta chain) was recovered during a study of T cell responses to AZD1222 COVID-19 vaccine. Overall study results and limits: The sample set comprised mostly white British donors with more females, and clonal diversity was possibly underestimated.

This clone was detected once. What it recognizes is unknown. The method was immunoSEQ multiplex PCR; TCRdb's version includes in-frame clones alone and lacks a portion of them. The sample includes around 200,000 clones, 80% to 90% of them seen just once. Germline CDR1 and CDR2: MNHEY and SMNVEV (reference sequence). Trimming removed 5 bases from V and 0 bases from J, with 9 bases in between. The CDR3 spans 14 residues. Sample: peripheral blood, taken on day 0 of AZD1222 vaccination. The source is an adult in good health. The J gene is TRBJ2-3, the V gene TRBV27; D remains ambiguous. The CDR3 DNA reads TGTGCCAGCAGTCGGACGGGTAGCACAGATACGCAGTATTTT. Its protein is CASSRTGSTDTQYF.